This record covers a single TCR beta chain. The data were obtained in a study of blood T cell repertoires in COVID-19. For the study at large: PBMCs, B-cell-depleted T cells, or T cells were the source of the cDNA or gDNA that made up the material.

V trimming: 4 bases; J trimming: 5 bases; junction bases outside the gene matches: 14. Germline-derived CDR1 and CDR2 are SGHVS and FNYEAQ. The CDR3 has 17 residues. This table comes from immunoSEQ multiplex PCR, and its TCRdb copy is limited to in-frame clones, with some not included. The sample lists some 250,000 clones; over 70% were seen once. V is TRBV7-6 and J is TRBJ2-3, with 8 bases that match TRBD2. The sequence was collected from a woman of 80 years or more with acute or convalescent COVID-19. The sample was peripheral blood. For the CDR3, the DNA is TGTGCCAGCAGCTCACAACCGGGACTAGAAGTTGGAGATACGCAGTATTTT. This sequence encodes CASSSQPGLEVGDTQYF.